This TCR beta chain was sequenced for a study of blood T cell repertoires in COVID-19. The wider study: Specimens from acute and convalescent COVID-19 originated in the United States, Italy and Spain.

Trimming took 0 bases from V and 7 from J; bases not matched to a gene: 10. This CDR3 contains 15 residues. Per germline, CDR1 SGHDT and CDR2 YYEEEE. Authors' processing steps: Amplified reference gene primers provided the basis for estimating nucleated cell counts. Method: immunoSEQ multiplex PCR; TCRdb's copy keeps in-frame clones and lacks some. The V and J calls and clone size were taken over from that table, and D and trimming were inferred from the DNA. The profile shows hundreds of thousands of clones, about 80% of them singletons. The sample consisted of peripheral blood. The V and J genes are TRBV5-6 and TRBJ2-7, with TRBD1 identical over 7 bases. The sequence derives from a woman between 40 and 55 years old with active or convalescent COVID-19. The CDR3 spells CASSLAQTGWTEQYF. CDR3 nucleotide sequence: TGTGCCAGCAGCTTGGCACAGACAGGGTGGACGGAGCAGTACTTC.